Sequencing of this T cell receptor (beta chain) was carried out in a study of blood T cell repertoires in COVID-19. Those who participated ranged in age from about 18 to 95 years and resided in 20 to 30 US areas. Germline V lookup: CDR1 GTSNPN, CDR2 SVGIG (reference sequence). The CDR3 is 15 amino acids. V was cut by 4 bases and J by 8 bases, with 20 bases left in between. Produced via immunoSEQ multiplex PCR; TCRdb's table is partial and in-frame only. The sample has about 320,000 clones; 80% to 90% are singletons. V gene TRBV30 combines with J gene TRBJ1-4; D not certain. This TCR was recovered from a woman aged 18-29 years who had recovered from COVID-19. Source material: PBMCs or T cells enriched from blood (not recorded which). The CDR3 here is CAWTAPGLPGEKLFF. For the CDR3, the DNA is TGTGCCTGGACTGCGCCCGGGCTTCCGGGGGAAAAACTGTTTTTT.